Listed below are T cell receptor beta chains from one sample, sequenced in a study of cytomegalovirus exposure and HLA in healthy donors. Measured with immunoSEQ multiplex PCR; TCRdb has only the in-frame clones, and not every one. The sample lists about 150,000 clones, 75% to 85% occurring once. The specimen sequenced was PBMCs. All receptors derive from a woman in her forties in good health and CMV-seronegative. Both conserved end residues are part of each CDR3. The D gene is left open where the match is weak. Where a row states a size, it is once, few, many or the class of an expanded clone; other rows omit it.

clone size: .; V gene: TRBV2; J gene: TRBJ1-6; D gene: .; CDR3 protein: CASSGMSSPLHF; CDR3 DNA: TGTGCCAGCAGTGGTATGAGTTCACCCCTCCACTTT
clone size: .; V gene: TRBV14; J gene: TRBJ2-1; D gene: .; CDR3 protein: CASSLLLSSYNEQFF; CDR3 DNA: TGTGCCAGCAGCCTCCTCTTGAGCTCCTACAATGAGCAGTTCTTC
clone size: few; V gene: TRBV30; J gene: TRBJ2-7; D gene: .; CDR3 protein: CAWNRAIGITYEQYF; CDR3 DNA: TGTGCCTGGAACAGGGCCATCGGCATCACCTACGAGCAGTACTTC
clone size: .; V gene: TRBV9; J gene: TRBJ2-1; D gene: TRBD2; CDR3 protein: CASSTGSGGEGQFF; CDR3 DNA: TGTGCCAGCAGCACGGGTAGCGGGGGGGAGGGGCAGTTCTTC
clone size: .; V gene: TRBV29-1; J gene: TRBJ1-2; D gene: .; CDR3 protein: CSVGGIRDEKGYTF; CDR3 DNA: TGCAGCGTCGGGGGTATCCGGGACGAGAAGGGCTACACCTTC
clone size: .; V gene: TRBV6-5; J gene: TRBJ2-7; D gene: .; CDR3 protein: CASSYSAGDSYEQYF; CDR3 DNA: TGTGCCAGCAGTTACTCAGCAGGTGATTCCTACGAGCAGTACTTC
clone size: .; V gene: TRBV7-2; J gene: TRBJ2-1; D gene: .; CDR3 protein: CASSPAGLAFGINEQFF; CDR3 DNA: TGTGCCAGCAGTCCTGCCGGCTTAGCGTTTGGAATCAATGAGCAGTTCTTC
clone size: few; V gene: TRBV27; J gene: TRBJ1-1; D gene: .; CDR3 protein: CASRIRSGGNTEAFF; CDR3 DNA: TGTGCCAGCAGGATCCGGTCCGGGGGGAACACTGAAGCTTTCTTT
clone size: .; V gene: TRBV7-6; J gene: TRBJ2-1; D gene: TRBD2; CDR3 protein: CASRPLAGGHLNYNEQFF; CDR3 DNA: TGTGCCAGCAGGCCCCTAGCGGGGGGCCATTTGAATTACAATGAGCAGTTCTTC
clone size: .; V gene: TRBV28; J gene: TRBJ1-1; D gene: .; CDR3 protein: CASSSPRMNTEAFF; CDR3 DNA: TGTGCCAGCAGTTCCCCGAGGATGAACACTGAAGCTTTCTTT
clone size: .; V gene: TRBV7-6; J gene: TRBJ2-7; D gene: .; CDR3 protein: CASSSLTYEQYF; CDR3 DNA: TGTGCCAGCAGCTCCCTAACCTACGAGCAGTACTTC
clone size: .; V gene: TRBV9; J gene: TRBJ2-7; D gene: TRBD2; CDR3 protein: CASSVRGDAGGASEQYF; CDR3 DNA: TGTGCCAGCAGCGTACGGGGGGACGCAGGAGGGGCTTCCGAGCAGTACTTC
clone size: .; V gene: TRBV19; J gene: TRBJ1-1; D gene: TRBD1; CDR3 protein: CASSSTGGRRNTEAFF; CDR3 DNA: TGTGCCAGTAGTTCCACAGGGGGCCGTAGGAACACTGAAGCTTTCTTT
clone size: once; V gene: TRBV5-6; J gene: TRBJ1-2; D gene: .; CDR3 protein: CASSFFEAVYGYTF; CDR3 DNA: TGTGCCAGCAGCTTTTTTGAGGCCGTCTATGGCTACACCTTC
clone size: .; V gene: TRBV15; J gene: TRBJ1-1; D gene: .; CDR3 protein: CATSTGTEAFF; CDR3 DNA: TGTGCCACTTCTACAGGAACTGAAGCTTTCTTT
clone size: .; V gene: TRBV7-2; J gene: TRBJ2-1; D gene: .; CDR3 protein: CASSLDSSSYNEQFF; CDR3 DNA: TGTGCCAGCAGCCTGGACTCGAGCTCCTACAATGAGCAGTTCTTC
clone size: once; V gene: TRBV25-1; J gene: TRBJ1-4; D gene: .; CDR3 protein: CASSESPRRETNEKLFF; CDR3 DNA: TGTGCCAGCAGTGAATCCCCCCGACGGGAAACTAATGAAAAACTGTTTTTT
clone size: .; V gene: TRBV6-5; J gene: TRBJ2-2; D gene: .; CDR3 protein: CASRGGEWAGELFF; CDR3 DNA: TGTGCCAGTAGGGGGGGGGAGTGGGCCGGGGAGCTGTTTTTT
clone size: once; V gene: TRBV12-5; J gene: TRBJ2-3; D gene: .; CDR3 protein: CASGSPFLADTQYF; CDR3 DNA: TGTGCTAGTGGCTCCCCCTTTCTCGCGGATACGCAGTATTTT
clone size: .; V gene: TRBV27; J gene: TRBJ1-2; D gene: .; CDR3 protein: CASSLSPGGGYGYTF; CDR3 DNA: TGTGCCAGCAGTTTATCCCCCGGGGGAGGCTATGGCTACACCTTC
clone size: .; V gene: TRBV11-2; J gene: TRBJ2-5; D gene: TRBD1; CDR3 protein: CASSRQGGETQYF; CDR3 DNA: TGTGCCAGCAGCCGACAGGGGGGAGAGACCCAGTACTTC
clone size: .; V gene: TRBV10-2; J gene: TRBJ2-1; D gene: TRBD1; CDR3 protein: CASSDPGTGLYNEQFF; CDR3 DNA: TGCGCCAGCAGTGATCCGGGGACAGGGCTCTACAATGAGCAGTTCTTC
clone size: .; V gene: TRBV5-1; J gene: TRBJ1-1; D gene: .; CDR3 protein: CASSWGERNTEAFF; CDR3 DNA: TGCGCCAGCAGTTGGGGGGAGAGGAACACTGAAGCTTTCTTT
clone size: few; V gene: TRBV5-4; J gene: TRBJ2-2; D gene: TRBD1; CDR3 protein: CASSRGDSRNTGELFF; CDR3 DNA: TGTGCCAGCAGCCGTGGGGACAGCAGGAACACCGGGGAGCTGTTTTTT
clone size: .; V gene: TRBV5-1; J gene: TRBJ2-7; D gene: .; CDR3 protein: CASSLAAGPSPYEQYF; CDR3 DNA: TGCGCCAGCAGCTTGGCTGCGGGACCTAGCCCCTACGAGCAGTACTTC
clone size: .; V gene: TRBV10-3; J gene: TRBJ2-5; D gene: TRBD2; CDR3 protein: CAIGTSGAMQETQYF; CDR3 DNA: TGTGCCATAGGGACTAGCGGGGCCATGCAAGAGACCCAGTACTTC
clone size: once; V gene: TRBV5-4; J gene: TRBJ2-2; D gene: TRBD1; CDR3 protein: CASSRTGKNTGELFF; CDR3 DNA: TGTGCCAGCAGCAGGACAGGGAAGAACACCGGGGAGCTGTTTTTT
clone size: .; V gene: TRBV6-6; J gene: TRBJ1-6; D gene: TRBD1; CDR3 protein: CASSWTGTDYNSPLHF; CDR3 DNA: TGTGCCAGCAGTTGGACCGGGACAGACTATAATTCACCCCTCCACTTT
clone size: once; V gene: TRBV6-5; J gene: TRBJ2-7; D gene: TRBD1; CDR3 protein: CASRSGGSTYEQYF; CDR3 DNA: TGTGCCAGCAGATCAGGGGGAAGCACGTACGAGCAGTACTTC
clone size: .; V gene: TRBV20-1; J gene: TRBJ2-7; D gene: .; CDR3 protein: CSARAPGEQYF; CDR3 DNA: TGCAGTGCTAGAGCCCCGGGCGAGCAGTACTTC
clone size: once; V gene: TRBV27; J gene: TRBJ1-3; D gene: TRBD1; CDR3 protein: CASRNLGGAEGTIYF; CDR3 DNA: TGTGCCAGCAGAAATCTAGGGGGCGCGGAGGGCACCATATATTTT
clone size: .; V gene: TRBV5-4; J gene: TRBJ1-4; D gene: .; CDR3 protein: CASSPWTDPNEKLFF; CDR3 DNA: TGTGCCAGCAGCCCTTGGACAGACCCGAATGAAAAACTGTTTTTT
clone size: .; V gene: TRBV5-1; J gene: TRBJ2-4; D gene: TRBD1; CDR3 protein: CASSMEAGGTGVAKNIQYF; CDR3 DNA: TGCGCCAGCAGTATGGAGGCGGGCGGGACAGGGGTAGCCAAAAACATTCAGTACTTC
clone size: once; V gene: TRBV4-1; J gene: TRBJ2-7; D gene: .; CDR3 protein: CASSPTTYSYEQYF; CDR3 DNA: TGCGCCAGCAGCCCTACTACTTACTCCTACGAGCAGTACTTC
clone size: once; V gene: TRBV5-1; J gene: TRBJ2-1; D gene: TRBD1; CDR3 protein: CASSSSTGQGNEQFF; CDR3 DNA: TGCGCCAGCAGCTCTTCGACAGGGCAAGGAAATGAGCAGTTCTTC
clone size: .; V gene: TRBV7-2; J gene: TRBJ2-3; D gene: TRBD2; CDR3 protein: CASSLRVLAGGSRDTQYF; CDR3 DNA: TGTGCCAGCAGCCTACGGGTACTAGCGGGGGGTTCGCGGGATACGCAGTATTTT
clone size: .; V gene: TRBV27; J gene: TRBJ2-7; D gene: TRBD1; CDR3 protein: CASRQDRDRYEQYF; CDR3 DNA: TGTGCCAGCAGGCAAGACAGGGATCGGTACGAGCAGTACTTC
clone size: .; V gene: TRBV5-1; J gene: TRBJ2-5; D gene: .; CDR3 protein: CASSLTGGVETQYF; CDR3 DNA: TGCGCCAGCAGCTTGACAGGGGGGGTTGAGACCCAGTACTTC
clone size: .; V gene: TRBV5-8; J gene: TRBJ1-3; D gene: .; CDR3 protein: CASSASAGNTIYF; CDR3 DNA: TGTGCCAGCAGCGCATCAGCTGGAAACACCATATATTTT
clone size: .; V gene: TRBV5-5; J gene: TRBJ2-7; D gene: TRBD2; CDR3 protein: CASSGGTSGAPYEQYF; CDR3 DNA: TGTGCCAGCAGCGGTGGGACTAGCGGGGCTCCCTACGAGCAGTACTTC
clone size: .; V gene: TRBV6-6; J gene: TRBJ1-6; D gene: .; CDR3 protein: CASSFLDEGGNSPLHF; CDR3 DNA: TGTGCCAGCAGTTTTCTCGATGAGGGAGGTAATTCACCCCTCCACTTT
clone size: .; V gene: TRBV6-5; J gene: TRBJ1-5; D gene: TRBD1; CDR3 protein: CASRAGTGGKQPQHF; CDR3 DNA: TGTGCCAGCAGGGCCGGGACAGGGGGCAAACAGCCCCAGCATTTT
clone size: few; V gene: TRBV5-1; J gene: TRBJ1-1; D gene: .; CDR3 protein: CASSLNGQGFTEAFF; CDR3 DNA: TGCGCCAGCAGCTTGAACGGGCAGGGGTTCACTGAAGCTTTCTTT
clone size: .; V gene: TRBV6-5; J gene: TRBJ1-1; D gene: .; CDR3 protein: CASSSPRSAEAFF; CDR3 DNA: TGTGCCAGCAGTTCACCTCGGTCGGCTGAAGCTTTCTTT
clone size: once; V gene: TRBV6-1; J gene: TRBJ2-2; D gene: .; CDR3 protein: CASSALPSAGELFF; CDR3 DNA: TGTGCCAGCAGTGCCTTGCCTAGCGCCGGGGAGCTGTTTTTT
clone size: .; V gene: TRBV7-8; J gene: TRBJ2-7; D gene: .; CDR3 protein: CASSLAVGYEQYF; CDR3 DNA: TGTGCCAGCAGCTTAGCGGTCGGGTACGAGCAGTACTTC
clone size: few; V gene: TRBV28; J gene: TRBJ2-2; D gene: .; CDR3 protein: CASLYVGLNTGELFF; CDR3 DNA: TGTGCCAGCCTCTATGTTGGGCTGAACACCGGGGAGCTGTTTTTT
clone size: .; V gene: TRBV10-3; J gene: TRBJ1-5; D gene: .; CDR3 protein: CAISESWQGGQPQHF; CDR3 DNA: TGTGCCATCAGTGAGTCATGGCAGGGTGGACAGCCCCAGCATTTT
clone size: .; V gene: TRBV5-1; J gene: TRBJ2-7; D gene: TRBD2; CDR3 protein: CASRHGLAGLNEQYF; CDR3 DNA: TGCGCCAGCAGACACGGACTAGCGGGGCTTAACGAGCAGTACTTC
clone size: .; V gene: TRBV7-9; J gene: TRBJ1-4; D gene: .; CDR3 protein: CASSAQRSGDEKLFF; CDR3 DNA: TGTGCCAGCAGCGCCCAGCGGTCAGGGGATGAAAAACTGTTTTTT
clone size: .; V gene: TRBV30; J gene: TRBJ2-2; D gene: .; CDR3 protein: CAQRGQSTGELFF; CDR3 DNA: TGTGCTCAGAGAGGACAGAGTACCGGGGAGCTGTTTTTT
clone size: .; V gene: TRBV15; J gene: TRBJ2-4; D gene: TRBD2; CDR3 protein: CATSTERTSGGQENIQYF; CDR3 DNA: TGTGCCACCAGCACAGAACGGACTAGCGGGGGTCAAGAAAACATTCAGTACTTC
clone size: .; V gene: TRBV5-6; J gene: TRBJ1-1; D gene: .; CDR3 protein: CASSKTEGGAHEAFF; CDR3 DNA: TGTGCCAGCAGTAAGACTGAGGGGGGGGCCCATGAAGCTTTCTTT
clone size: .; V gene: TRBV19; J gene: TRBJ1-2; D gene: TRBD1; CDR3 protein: CASNKDRANYGYTF; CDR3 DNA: TGTGCCAGTAATAAGGACAGGGCTAACTATGGCTACACCTTC
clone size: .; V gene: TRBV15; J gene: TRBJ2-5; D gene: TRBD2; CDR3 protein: CATTAGGQETQYF; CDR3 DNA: TGTGCCACCACAGCGGGGGGTCAGGAGACCCAGTACTTC